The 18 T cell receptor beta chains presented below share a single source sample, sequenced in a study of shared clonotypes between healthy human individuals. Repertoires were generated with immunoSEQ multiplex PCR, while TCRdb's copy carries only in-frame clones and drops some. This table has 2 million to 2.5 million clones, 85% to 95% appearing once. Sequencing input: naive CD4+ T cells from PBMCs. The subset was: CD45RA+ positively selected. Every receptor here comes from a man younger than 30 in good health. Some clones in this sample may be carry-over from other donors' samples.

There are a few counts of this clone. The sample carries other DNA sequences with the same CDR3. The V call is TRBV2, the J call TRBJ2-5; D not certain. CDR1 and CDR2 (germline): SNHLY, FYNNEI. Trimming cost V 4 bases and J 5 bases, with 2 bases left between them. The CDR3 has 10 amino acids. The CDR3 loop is CASSVETQYF. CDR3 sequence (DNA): TGTGCCAGCAGTGTGGAGACCCAGTACTTC.

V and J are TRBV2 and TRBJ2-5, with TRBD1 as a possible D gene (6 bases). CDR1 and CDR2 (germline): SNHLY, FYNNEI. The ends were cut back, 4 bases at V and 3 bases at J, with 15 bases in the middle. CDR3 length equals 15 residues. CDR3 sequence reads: CASSANGQLEETQYF. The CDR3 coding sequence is TGTGCCAGCAGTGCGAACGGACAGCTTGAAGAGACCCAGTACTTC.

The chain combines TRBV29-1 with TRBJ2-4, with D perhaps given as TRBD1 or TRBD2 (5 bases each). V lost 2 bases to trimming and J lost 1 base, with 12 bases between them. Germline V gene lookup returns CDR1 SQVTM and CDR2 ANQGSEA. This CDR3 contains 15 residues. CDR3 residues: CSVETRQSAKNIQYF. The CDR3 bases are TGCAGCGTTGAAACTAGACAGAGCGCCAAAAACATTCAGTACTTC.

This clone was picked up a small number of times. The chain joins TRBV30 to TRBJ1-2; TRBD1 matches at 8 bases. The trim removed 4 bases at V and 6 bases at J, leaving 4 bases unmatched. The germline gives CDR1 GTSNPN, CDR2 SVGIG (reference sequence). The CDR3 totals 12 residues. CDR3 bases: TGTGCCTGGAACAGGGGGGTCAATGGCTACACCTTC. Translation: CAWNRGVNGYTF.

CDR3 in amino acids: CAAGYSGNTIYF. CDR3 nucleotides: TGTGCCGCGGGATACTCTGGAAACACCATATATTTT. The gene calls are TRBV10-3 and TRBJ1-3, with D hard to call. The CDR3 is 12 residues long. The V gene's germline CDR1 is ENHRY and CDR2 SYGVKD. Trimming left V 11 bases short and J 0 bases short, with 8 bases between.

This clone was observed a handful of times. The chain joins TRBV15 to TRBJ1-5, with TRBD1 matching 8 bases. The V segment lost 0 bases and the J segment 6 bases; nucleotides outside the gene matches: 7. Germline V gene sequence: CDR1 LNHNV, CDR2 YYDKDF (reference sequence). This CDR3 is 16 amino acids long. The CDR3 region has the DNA TGTGCCACCAGCAGAGACCGTGACAGGGGCAGTCAGCCCCAGCATTTT. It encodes CATSRDRDRGSQPQHF.

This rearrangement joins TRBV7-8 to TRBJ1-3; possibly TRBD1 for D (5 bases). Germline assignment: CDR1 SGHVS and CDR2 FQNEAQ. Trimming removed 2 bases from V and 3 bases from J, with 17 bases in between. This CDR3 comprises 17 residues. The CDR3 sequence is CASSLQAGIAHGNTIYF. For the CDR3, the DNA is TGTGCCAGCAGCTTACAAGCAGGGATTGCGCATGGAAACACCATATATTTT.

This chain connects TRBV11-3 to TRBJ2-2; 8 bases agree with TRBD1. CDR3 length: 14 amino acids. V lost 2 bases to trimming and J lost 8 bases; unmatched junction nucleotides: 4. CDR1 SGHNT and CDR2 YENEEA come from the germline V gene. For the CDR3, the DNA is TGTGCCAGCAGCTTATCAGGGGGCGGTGGGGAGCTGTTTTTT. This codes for CASSLSGGGGELFF.

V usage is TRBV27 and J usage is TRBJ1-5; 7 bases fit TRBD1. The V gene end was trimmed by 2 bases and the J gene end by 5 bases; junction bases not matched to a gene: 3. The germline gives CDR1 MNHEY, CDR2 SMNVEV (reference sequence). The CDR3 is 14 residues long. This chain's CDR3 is CASSLQGGHQPQHF. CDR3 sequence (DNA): TGTGCCAGCAGTTTACAGGGGGGCCATCAGCCCCAGCATTTT.

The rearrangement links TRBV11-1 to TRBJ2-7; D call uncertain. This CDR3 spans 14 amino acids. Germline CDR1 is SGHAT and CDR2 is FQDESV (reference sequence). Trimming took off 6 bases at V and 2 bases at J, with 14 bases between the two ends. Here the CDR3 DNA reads TGTGCCAGCAGTAAGACCGGAATAACCTACGAGCAGTACTTC. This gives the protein CASSKTGITYEQYF.

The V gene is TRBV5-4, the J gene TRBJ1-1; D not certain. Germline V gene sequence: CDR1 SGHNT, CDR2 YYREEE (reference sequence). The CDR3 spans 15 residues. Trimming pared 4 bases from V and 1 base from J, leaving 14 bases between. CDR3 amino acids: CASSGTAWENTEAFF. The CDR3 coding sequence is TGTGCCAGCAGCGGTACCGCCTGGGAGAACACTGAAGCTTTCTTT.

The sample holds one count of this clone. The CDR3 nucleotides read TGTGCCAGCGGAAGGGGTTTAGTGGGAACCGGGGAGCTGTTTTTT. This translates into CASGRGLVGTGELFF. The chain carries TRBV6-1 and TRBJ2-2; the D gene is possibly TRBD1 (5 bases). V lost 8 bases to trimming and J lost 5 bases, with 18 bases between them. Germline-derived CDR1 and CDR2 are MNHNS and SASEGT. CDR3 length equals 15 residues.

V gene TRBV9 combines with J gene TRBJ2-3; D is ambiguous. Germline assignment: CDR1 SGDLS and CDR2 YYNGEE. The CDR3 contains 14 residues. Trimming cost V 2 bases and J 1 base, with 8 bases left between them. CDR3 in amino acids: CASSVSHGTDTQYF. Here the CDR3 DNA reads TGTGCCAGCAGCGTCTCTCATGGCACAGATACGCAGTATTTT.

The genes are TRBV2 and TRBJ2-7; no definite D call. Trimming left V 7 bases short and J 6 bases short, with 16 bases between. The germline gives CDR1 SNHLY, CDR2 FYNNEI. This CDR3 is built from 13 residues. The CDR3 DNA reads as TGTGCCAGCACGGTTAGTAACGGATCCGAGCAGTACTTC. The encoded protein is CASTVSNGSEQYF.

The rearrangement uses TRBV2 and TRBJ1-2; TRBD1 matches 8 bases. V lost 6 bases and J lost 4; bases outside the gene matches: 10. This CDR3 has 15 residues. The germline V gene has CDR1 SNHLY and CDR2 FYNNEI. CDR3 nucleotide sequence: TGTGCCAGCAGCCCTGGACAGGGAGTAGGCTATGGCTACACCTTC. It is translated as CASSPGQGVGYGYTF.

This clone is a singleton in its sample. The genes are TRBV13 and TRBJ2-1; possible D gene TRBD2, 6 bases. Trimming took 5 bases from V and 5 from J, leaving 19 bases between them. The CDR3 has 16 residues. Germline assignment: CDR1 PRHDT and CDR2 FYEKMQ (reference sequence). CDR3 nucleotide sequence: TGTGCCAGCAGCCCTAGGGGCGGGGCATTTGACAATGAGCAGTTCTTC. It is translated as CASSPRGGAFDNEQFF.

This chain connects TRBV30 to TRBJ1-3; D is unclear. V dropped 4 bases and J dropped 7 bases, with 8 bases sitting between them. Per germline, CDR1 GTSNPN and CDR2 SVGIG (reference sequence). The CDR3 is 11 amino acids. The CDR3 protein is CAWTWWNTIYF. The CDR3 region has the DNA TGTGCCTGGACTTGGTGGAACACCATATATTTT.

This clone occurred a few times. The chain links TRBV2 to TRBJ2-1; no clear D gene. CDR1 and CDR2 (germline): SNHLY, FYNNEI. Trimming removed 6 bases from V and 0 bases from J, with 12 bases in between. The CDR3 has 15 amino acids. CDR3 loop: CASSTARSSYNEQFF. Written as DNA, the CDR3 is TGTGCCAGCAGCACGGCCCGCAGCTCCTACAATGAGCAGTTCTTC.